Listed below are T cell receptor beta chains from one sample, sequenced in a study of blood T cell repertoires in COVID-19. Only in-frame clones appear in the TCRdb table, and some are missing; sequencing was by immunoSEQ multiplex PCR. Of some 40,000 clones listed, nearly 80% are singletons. The sequenced sample consisted of peripheral blood. The receptors shown here come from a man in his 70s with acute or convalescent COVID-19. CDR3s include the opening cysteine and the closing phenylalanine or tryptophan. A D gene is named only where the DNA matches it firmly.

cdr3_aa d_call j_call v_call
CASSLAQGPYGYTF . TRBJ1-2 TRBV7-8
CASSQDILGGTDTQYF . TRBJ2-3 TRBV4-3
CSAPVGGSQFF . TRBJ2-1 TRBV20-1
CASTLMNWDRGDGYTF TRBD1 TRBJ1-2 TRBV28
CASSQGPAGNIQYF . TRBJ2-4 TRBV4-2
CASSLRRDRGWAGELFF TRBD1 TRBJ2-2 TRBV7-8
CASSFLGSYGYTF . TRBJ1-2 TRBV5-6
CASSLQANTEAFF . TRBJ1-1 TRBV7-3
CASTLIGGSNQPQHF . TRBJ1-5 TRBV7-8
CASSYPGVGTEAFF . TRBJ1-1 TRBV6-2/TRBV6-3
CASSPDRGLGYTF TRBD1 TRBJ1-2 TRBV18
CSVEDGYGVSTEAFF . TRBJ1-1 TRBV29-1
CASSENPGNTEAFF . TRBJ1-1 TRBV5-1
CASSSFYGYTF . TRBJ1-2 TRBV5-6
CASSYKQVYGYTF . TRBJ1-2 TRBV6-5
CASSFMTGSGSPLHF TRBD1 TRBJ1-6 TRBV27
CASSFNPGELFF . TRBJ2-2 TRBV27
CASRTTGIGSDTEAFF . TRBJ1-1 TRBV3-1/TRBV3-2
CASSQDTQRAEQYF . TRBJ2-7 TRBV4-3
CASRSGQGRYGYTF TRBD1 TRBJ1-2 TRBV5-4
CASSQGATLLYNSPLHF . TRBJ1-6 TRBV3-1/TRBV3-2
CASSRGQEGYGYTF TRBD1 TRBJ1-2 TRBV5-8
CSASRGGHTEAFF . TRBJ1-1 TRBV29-1
CASTFRTGGKNYGYTF TRBD1 TRBJ1-2 TRBV28
CASSLRSSSGNTIYF . TRBJ1-3 TRBV5-1
CASSVHDEQYF . TRBJ2-7 TRBV14
CASSLNRGLAFF TRBD1 TRBJ1-1 TRBV7-8
CASSTLTGQETQYF . TRBJ2-5 TRBV6-2/TRBV6-3